These 18 T cell receptor beta chains came from one sample sequenced in a study of response to subunit inactivated influenza vaccine. TCRdb ran MiXCR on the RT-PCR reads and lists one entry per CDR3 protein. The sample yields 200,000 to 250,000 distinct CDR3 sequences, 12% seen once. Sequenced material: non-naive T cells sorted from PBMCs, taken less than 15 days before vaccination. These receptors were obtained from a man aged 45 to 65 who received an inactivated influenza vaccine.

There are many counts of this clonotype. The chain employs TRBV27 and TRBJ2-5, with a tentative D call TRBD2 (6 bases). Per the germline V gene, CDR1 is MNHEY and CDR2 is SMNVEV (reference sequence). The CDR3 has 13 residues. V lost 4 bases and J lost 7, with 13 bases in between. CDR3 nucleotide sequence: TGTGCCAGCAGTTCCGGGGGTCGGGGGACCCAGTACTTC. Residues: CASSSGGRGTQYF.

This rearrangement joins TRBV5-6 to TRBJ2-2, with D uncertain. The length of the CDR3 is 13 residues. Germline V gene sequence: CDR1 SGHDT, CDR2 YYEEEE. Trimming left V 0 bases short and J 7 bases short, with 7 bases between. Here the CDR3 reads CASSLGAFGELFF. DNA of the CDR3: TGTGCCAGCAGCTTGGGTGCCTTCGGGGAGCTGTTTTTT.

This clonotype was seen a handful of times. V usage is TRBV7-9 and J usage is TRBJ2-6; TRBD2 matches 7 bases. Per germline, CDR1 SEHNR and CDR2 FQNEAQ (reference sequence). V lost 3 bases, J lost 3 bases, and 5 bases stayed unmatched. The CDR3 extends over 16 amino acids. The CDR3 here is CASSFGLVDGANVLTF. In nucleotides, the CDR3 is TGTGCCAGCAGCTTTGGACTAGTGGATGGGGCCAACGTCCTGACTTTC.

In this sample, this clonotype turned up a few times. CDR3 amino acids: CASSQVGAQPQHF. The CDR3 DNA is TGTGCCAGCAGCCAAGTTGGGGCTCAGCCCCAGCATTTT. The chain employs TRBV3-1 and TRBJ1-5; D might be TRBD1 (5 bases). This CDR3 contains 13 residues. The V and J ends lost 1 base and 6 bases respectively, with 7 bases between them. Germline assignment: CDR1 LGHDT and CDR2 YNNKEL (reference sequence).

This chain joins TRBV5-8 and TRBJ1-4, with D perhaps matching TRBD1 (6 bases). Per germline, CDR1 SGHTS and CDR2 YDEGEE. The CDR3 loop spans 15 amino acids. V gave up 4 bases and J gave up 4 bases, with 14 bases separating them. CDR3 residues: CASSGLTGLNEKLFF. CDR3 nucleotides: TGTGCCAGCAGCGGTCTGACAGGACTTAATGAAAAACTGTTTTTT.

This clonotype was seen a handful of times. V gene TRBV7-2 combines with J gene TRBJ1-1; no clear D. CDR1 is SGHTA and CDR2 is FQGNSA in the germline V gene. V dropped 3 bases and J dropped 2 bases, with 4 bases sitting between them. There are 12 residues in the CDR3. The CDR3 is CASSFHNTEAFF. The CDR3 coding sequence is TGTGCCAGCAGCTTCCACAACACTGAAGCTTTCTTT.

The sample holds many counts of this clonotype. This sequence joins TRBV12-3 or TRBV12-4 and TRBJ2-1; TRBD1 is a possible D gene (6 bases). CDR3 size: 14 residues. V was pared by 7 bases and J by 5 bases, with 15 bases between. The CDR3 DNA is TGTGCCAGCACCTCAGGGGCGGTTAACAATGAGCAGTTCTTC. Protein: CASTSGAVNNEQFF.

This clonotype was detected only a few times. The chain uses TRBV20-1 and TRBJ1-2; no clear D. V was shortened by 4 bases and J by 1 base, with 10 bases between the two germline ends. Per germline, CDR1 DFQATT and CDR2 SNEGSKA (reference sequence). The CDR3 runs to 13 residues. The CDR3 spells CSANLDYNYGYTF. In nucleotides, the CDR3 is TGCAGTGCTAACCTAGACTATAACTATGGCTACACCTTC.

This clonotype has only a few counts. The genes are TRBV28 and TRBJ2-3, with 9 bases identical to TRBD2. Trimming took 6 bases from V and 3 from J; bases not matched to a gene: 13. CDR1 is MDHEN and CDR2 is SYDVKM in the germline V gene. The CDR3 has 17 amino acids. The CDR3 reads CASSVDGGTSKTDTQYF. The CDR3 DNA sequence: TGTGCCAGCAGCGTCGACGGCGGGACTAGCAAAACAGATACGCAGTATTTT.

The chain carries TRBV4-2 and TRBJ2-1; the D is unclear. V was shortened by 0 bases and J by 4 bases, with 7 bases between the two germline ends. Germline V CDR1 and CDR2: LGHNA, YNFKEQ. This CDR3 is built from 14 residues. CDR3 loop: CASSQDLLYNEQFF. The CDR3, as DNA: TGTGCCAGCAGCCAAGATCTCCTATACAATGAGCAGTTCTTC.

This chain connects TRBV15 to TRBJ2-2, with a weak D call TRBD2 (5 bases). Germline assignment: CDR1 LNHNV and CDR2 YYDKDF (reference sequence). The ends were cut back, 0 bases at V and 9 bases at J, with 11 bases in the middle. The CDR3 extends over 14 amino acids. The CDR3 here is CATSRDAEGRELFF. The CDR3 nucleotides read TGTGCCACCAGCAGAGACGCAGAGGGCCGGGAGCTGTTTTTT.

V usage is TRBV7-9 and J usage is TRBJ2-1; the match to TRBD2 covers 9 bases. The junction had 6 bases not matched to a gene; V was cut back by 5 bases and J by 7 bases. The CDR3 loop spans 14 amino acids. CDR1 is SEHNR, CDR2 FQNEAQ, per germline (reference sequence). The CDR3 region is CASSLLLAGNEQFF. In DNA form, the CDR3 reads TGTGCCAGCAGCCTCCTTCTAGCGGGGAATGAGCAGTTCTTC.

This sequence joins TRBV5-1 and TRBJ1-2; D possibly corresponds to TRBD1 (5 bases). Between the trimmed V and J ends, which lost 5 bases and 7 bases, there was a span of 21 bases. CDR1 is SGHRS, CDR2 YFSETQ, per germline. The CDR3 length is 15 residues. The CDR3 sequence is CASRPRIGGIGGYTF. CDR3 in DNA: TGCGCCAGCAGGCCGAGAATTGGGGGAATCGGTGGCTACACCTTC.

The chain uses TRBV6-5 and TRBJ1-3; D perhaps matches TRBD1 (5 bases). V lost 4 bases and J lost 0, with 10 bases in between. The germline CDR1 and CDR2 sequences are MNHEY and SVGAGI. The CDR3 length is 15 residues. CDR3 protein: CASSSGRISGNTIYF. The CDR3 DNA sequence: TGTGCCAGCAGTTCGGGACGGATCTCTGGAAACACCATATATTTT.

V is TRBV27 and J is TRBJ1-5, with TRBD1 as a possible D gene (5 bases). The germline gives CDR1 MNHEY, CDR2 SMNVEV (reference sequence). This CDR3 has 14 amino acids. V lost 5 bases and J 7 bases, leaving 15 bases between the germline ends. CDR3 coding DNA: TGTGCCAGCAGTCCCCTCGGGGGGAAGCAGCCCCAGCATTTT. It translates to CASSPLGGKQPQHF.

The V call is TRBV7-2, the J call TRBJ2-3; 16 bases are a match to TRBD2. Germline V gene data show CDR1 as SGHTA and CDR2 as FQGNSA. The CDR3 extends over 17 amino acids. Trimming removed 5 bases from V and 7 bases from J; junction bases left unmatched: 9. The CDR3 region is CASSPGLAGGPSHTQYF. The CDR3 DNA sequence: TGTGCCAGCAGCCCGGGACTAGCGGGGGGGCCCTCGCATACGCAGTATTTT.

This clonotype has a handful of counts. The DNA for the CDR3 is TGCAGTGCTAGAGATGCGGGACATTCTAATCAGCCCCAGCATTTT. Translation gives CSARDAGHSNQPQHF. The chain recombines TRBV20-1 with TRBJ1-5; TRBD1 is a possible D gene (6 bases). The germline gives CDR1 DFQATT, CDR2 SNEGSKA (reference sequence). V dropped 0 bases and J dropped 4 bases, with 13 bases sitting between them. The CDR3 runs 15 residues.

This clonotype was picked up a small number of times. The rearrangement joins TRBV6-6 to TRBJ2-1; D remains unclear. Germline V gene sequence: CDR1 MNHNY, CDR2 SVGAGI (reference sequence). This CDR3 has 11 residues. Between the trimmed V and J ends, which lost 0 bases and 7 bases, there was a span of 1 base. The CDR3 nucleotides read TGTGCCAGCAGTTACTCTAATGAGCAGTTCTTC. This translates into CASSYSNEQFF.